Following are 19 T cell receptor beta chains from one sample sequenced in a study of cytomegalovirus exposure and HLA in healthy donors. The PCR made use of 60 Vbeta and 13 Jbeta primers. Profiled with immunoSEQ multiplex PCR; TCRdb holds only in-frame clones, not every one. The table lists some 150,000 clones, about 86% of them singletons. The source material was PBMCs. Source of these receptors: a man between 35 and 55 years old in good health and CMV-seropositive.

The chain uses TRBV21-1 and TRBJ2-5; the table names TRBD1, a call not compared with the DNA. TRBV21-1 is reported as a pseudogene. This CDR3 is 15 amino acids long. CDR3 coding DNA: TGTGCCAGCAGCAAAGTTGGGACAGGGCAAGAGACCCAGTACTTC. It encodes CASSKVGTGQETQYF.

This chain connects TRBV5-1 to TRBJ2-5; 7 bases fit TRBD1. The CDR3 contains 15 residues. CDR1 and CDR2 from the germline V gene are SGHRS and YFSETQ. The trim removed 7 bases at V and 2 bases at J, leaving 11 bases unmatched. In DNA form, the CDR3 reads TGCGCCAGCTGCCCCGGGACAGTCCTACAAGAGACCCAGTACTTC. Protein product: CASCPGTVLQETQYF.

The V call is TRBV30, the J call TRBJ2-7; D possibly corresponds to TRBD1 (6 bases). Trimming stripped 2 bases from V and 1 base from J, with 6 bases between. The CDR3 runs 12 residues. Germline values: CDR1 GTSNPN, CDR2 SVGIG (reference sequence). The CDR3 sequence: CAWSTGSYEQYF. CDR3 sequence (DNA): TGTGCCTGGAGTACAGGGTCCTACGAGCAGTACTTC.

The rearrangement joins TRBV6-6 to TRBJ1-6; D gene uncertain. CDR1 and CDR2 (germline): MNHNY, SVGAGI (reference sequence). V was clipped by 5 bases and J by 0 bases, with 11 bases between them. The CDR3 sequence is 16 residues long. This CDR3 reads CASSPPGSSYNSPLHF. The DNA of the CDR3 is TGTGCCAGCAGTCCGCCGGGTAGCTCCTATAATTCACCCCTCCACTTT.

V is TRBV19 and J is TRBJ1-3, with TRBD1 as a possible D gene (5 bases). The CDR3 runs 15 residues. Trimming removed 7 bases at V and 4 bases at J, with 17 bases between. The germline CDR1 and CDR2 sequences are LNHDA and SQIVND (reference sequence). The CDR3 DNA reads TGTGCCAGTACCTATGGTCGGGGGGTCGGAAACACCATATATTTT. Translating gives CASTYGRGVGNTIYF.

This chain joins TRBV27 and TRBJ1-1; 7 bases agree with TRBD1. This CDR3 is 15 amino acids long. Trimming took 5 bases from V and 4 from J; bases not matched to a gene: 10. The germline gives CDR1 MNHEY, CDR2 SMNVEV (reference sequence). Written as DNA, the CDR3 is TGTGCCAGCAGTCAAGCGTACGACAGGGTCACTGAAGCTTTCTTT. Its protein product is CASSQAYDRVTEAFF.

V and J are TRBV19 and TRBJ1-2, with TRBD1 as a possible D gene (6 bases). The CDR3 runs to 15 residues. CDR1 is LNHDA, CDR2 SQIVND, per germline (reference sequence). Trimming cost V 3 bases and J 2 bases, with 13 bases left between them. The CDR3: CASSIPTGSNYGYTF. DNA of the CDR3: TGTGCCAGTAGTATTCCAACAGGGTCGAACTATGGCTACACCTTC. The full variable domain, completed using reference TRBV19 and TRBJ1-2, is DGGITQSPKYLFRKEGQNVTLSCEQNLNHDAMYWYRQDPGQGLRLIYYSQIVNDFQKGDIAEGYSVSREKKESFPLTVTSAQKNPTAFYLCASSIPTGSNYGYTFGSGTRLTVV.

The genes are TRBV9 and TRBJ2-1; TRBD2 agrees at 11 bases. CDR1 and CDR2 from the germline V gene are SGDLS and YYNGEE. Trimming took 3 bases from V and 0 from J; bases not matched to a gene: 14. The CDR3 runs to 20 residues. The CDR3 sequence: CASSAHQVPGLAGSYNEQFF. The CDR3 coding sequence is TGTGCCAGCAGCGCACACCAAGTACCCGGACTAGCGGGCTCCTACAATGAGCAGTTCTTC.

The J gene is TRBJ1-1, the V gene TRBV4-3, with D uncertain. Germline loops: CDR1 LGHNA, CDR2 YSLEER. The CDR3 has 20 amino acids. V was pared by 0 bases and J by 0 bases, with 23 bases between. In nucleotides, the CDR3 is TGCGCCAGCAGCCAAGAATTTTCGGCCGACTTACTGAGGATGAACACTGAAGCTTTCTTT. The encoded protein is CASSQEFSADLLRMNTEAFF.

This chain connects TRBV7-2 to TRBJ2-5, with unresolved D. The CDR3 contains 14 residues. CDR1 is SGHTA and CDR2 is FQGNSA in the germline V gene. The V and J ends lost 2 bases and 5 bases respectively, with 12 bases between them. The CDR3 protein is CASSLTPSVETQYF. The CDR3 coding sequence is TGTGCCAGCAGCTTAACTCCTAGTGTTGAGACCCAGTACTTC. Combining the CDR3 with reference TRBV7-2 and TRBJ2-5 gives the whole variable domain GAGVSQSPSNKVTEKGKDVELRCDPISGHTALYWYRQSLGQGLEFLIYFQGNSAPDKSGLPSDRFSAERTGGSVSTLTIQRTQQEDSAVYLCASSLTPSVETQYFGPGTRLLVL.

The chain joins TRBV7-6 to TRBJ2-5, with D perhaps TRBD1 (6 bases). V was cut by 5 bases and J by 1 base, with 11 bases left in between. This CDR3 region has 14 residues. Germline CDR1 SGHVS, CDR2 FNYEAQ. The DNA for the CDR3 is TGTGCCAGCAGCGCTGGACAGCTCCAAGAGACCCAGTACTTC. Amino acid sequence: CASSAGQLQETQYF.

The chain recombines TRBV20-1 with TRBJ2-1, with 8 bases aligning to TRBD1. In germline, CDR1 is DFQATT, CDR2 SNEGSKA (reference sequence). CDR3 length: 11 amino acids. The chain's CDR3 is CGTGSHNEQFF. The DNA of the CDR3 is TGCGGGACAGGATCTCACAATGAGCAGTTCTTC.

This chain links TRBV7-8 with TRBJ2-1; tentative D call: TRBD1 (8 bases). Germline CDR1 reads SGHVS; CDR2 reads FQNEAQ. The V end was cut by 5 bases, the J end by 7 bases, with 24 bases between. This CDR3 comprises 17 residues. This CDR3 is CASSHQGAGVSRNEQFF. CDR3 coding DNA: TGTGCCAGCAGCCATCAGGGGGCGGGAGTATCTCGTAATGAGCAGTTCTTC.

The V and J genes are TRBV6-5 and TRBJ1-2; D ambiguous. The V end lost 5 bases, the J end lost 0 bases, and 7 bases lay between the germline ends. The CDR3 sequence is 13 residues long. Germline V lookup: CDR1 MNHEY, CDR2 SVGAGI. The CDR3 spells CASSIQPNYGYTF. The CDR3 DNA reads as TGTGCCAGCAGTATACAGCCTAACTATGGCTACACCTTC.

The J gene is TRBJ1-1, the V gene TRBV28; 8 nucleotides align to TRBD1. Trimming at V came to 6 bases and at J to 5 bases, leaving 8 bases not matched to a gene. Looked up from germline, CDR1 is MDHEN and CDR2 is SYDVKM. This CDR3 contains 14 residues. The CDR3 sequence is CASSPVDRATEAFF. CDR3 in DNA: TGTGCCAGCAGCCCTGTGGACAGGGCGACTGAAGCTTTCTTT.

This clone was counted between two and nine times. The chain uses TRBV7-9 and TRBJ2-4; D is possibly TRBD2 (5 bases). The CDR3 runs 13 residues. CDR1 SEHNR and CDR2 FQNEAQ come from the germline V gene (reference sequence). V lost 6 bases and J lost 9, with 15 bases in between. The CDR3 spells CASRFSAEGIQYF. The CDR3 coding sequence is TGTGCCAGCAGGTTTAGTGCAGAGGGCATTCAGTACTTC.

The rearrangement links TRBV9 to TRBJ2-1; 13 nucleotides match TRBD2. Germline V lookup: CDR1 SGDLS, CDR2 YYNGEE. After removal of 3 bases from V and 10 bases from J, the junction contained 4 bases not matched to a gene. The CDR3 runs to 14 residues. The CDR3 coding sequence is TGTGCCAGCAGCGGGGGACTAGCGGGGCCGGAGCAGTTCTTC. This translates into CASSGGLAGPEQFF.

This clone is a singleton in its sample. This chain joins TRBV6-6 and TRBJ1-2; 8 bases are a match to TRBD1. The V and J ends lost 8 bases and 4 bases, in that order; junction bases with no gene match: 9. Germline loops: CDR1 MNHNY, CDR2 SVGAGI (reference sequence). The CDR3 extends over 14 amino acids. CDR3 region: CASVLRGQSYGYTF. CDR3 nucleotides: TGTGCCAGCGTTCTCAGGGGGCAAAGCTATGGCTACACCTTC.

This rearrangement joins TRBV7-2 to TRBJ2-1; 10 positions match TRBD2. Germline-derived CDR1 and CDR2 are SGHTA and FQGNSA. The CDR3 length is 15 residues. Germline trimming cut 2 bases from V and 4 bases from J; bases unmatched to any gene: 2. The CDR3 loop is CASSLTSGKYNEQFF. The CDR3 DNA reads TGTGCCAGCAGCTTAACTAGCGGGAAATACAATGAGCAGTTCTTC.